This record covers a single T cell receptor beta chain. Its antigen is as yet unknown. This sample was taken from a study of early T cells in non-severe SARS-CoV-2 infection. At the level of the study: Alpha and beta chains were unpaired, from unsorted whole-blood bulk RNA. Study outcomes and limitations: Reliance on VDJdb matching favored anti-spike CD8 responses; private and CD4 specificities were missed.

Germline loops: CDR1 MDHEN, CDR2 SYDVKM. CDR3 length: 16 amino acids. Trimming took 5 bases from V and 3 from J, leaving 16 bases between them. Each single cDNA molecule received a unique molecular identifier. Using its own MiXCR run on the 5' RACE reads, TCRdb lists one record per CDR3 protein. This table holds about 81,000 distinct CDR3 sequences, around 6% found once. The clonotype was recovered from an adult who was a healthcare worker with PCR-confirmed SARS-CoV-2 infection or an uninfected control (not recorded which). The J gene is TRBJ2-2, the V gene TRBV28, with D tentatively TRBD1 (6 bases). Sequences were obtained from whole blood. CDR3 coding DNA: TGTGCCAGCAGTCCTGGTACAGGGCCCTACACCGGGGAGCTGTTTTTT. Its translation: CASSPGTGPYTGELFF.